The 9 T cell receptor beta chains presented below share a single source sample, sequenced in a study of blood T cell repertoires in COVID-19. Clones were sequenced by immunoSEQ multiplex PCR, and TCRdb holds only the in-frame ones, with some missing. This repertoire shows approximately 200,000 clones, over 75% found once; its top ten account for approximately 11%. Sequenced: peripheral blood. The receptors were gathered from a human donor with active or convalescent COVID-19. The donor label of this sample is uncertain.

The chain joins TRBV19 to TRBJ1-2, with D unclear. This CDR3 comprises 19 residues. Looked up from germline, CDR1 is LNHDA and CDR2 is SQIVND (reference sequence). Trimming removed 3 bases at V and 0 bases at J, with 23 bases between. This CDR3 reads CASSIPLSVNPPSNYGYTF. For the CDR3, the DNA is TGTGCCAGTAGTATCCCGTTGTCAGTGAACCCGCCATCTAACTATGGCTACACCTTC.

The chain joins TRBV3-1 (or the pseudogene TRBV3-2) to TRBJ2-4; the D is unclear. This CDR3 comprises 13 residues. Per germline, CDR1 LGHDT and CDR2 YNNKEL (reference sequence). The V and J ends lost 0 bases and 6 bases respectively, with 6 bases between them. CDR3 coding DNA: TGTGCCAGCAGCCAAGATTACAGAAACATTCAGTACTTC. Translation: CASSQDYRNIQYF.

The chain is built from TRBV4-2 and TRBJ2-7, with TRBD2 matching 9 bases. The CDR3 is 15 residues long. The germline V gene encodes CDR1 LGHNA and CDR2 YNFKEQ. Germline trimming cut 1 base from V and 2 bases from J; bases unmatched to any gene: 3. This CDR3 reads CASSQVLAGTYEQYF. In DNA form, the CDR3 reads TGTGCCAGCAGCCAAGTTCTAGCGGGAACCTACGAGCAGTACTTC.

The J gene is TRBJ2-5, the V gene TRBV15, with 9 bases identical to TRBD2. CDR1 is LNHNV and CDR2 is YYDKDF in the germline V gene (reference sequence). Losses at the gene ends were 1 base for V and 1 base for J; bases not matched to a gene: 4. The length of the CDR3 is 16 residues. The CDR3 region is CATSRGQTSGQETQYF. CDR3 bases: TGTGCCACCAGCAGAGGACAGACTAGCGGCCAAGAGACCCAGTACTTC.

This chain joins TRBV10-2 and TRBJ2-3, with TRBD2 as a possible D gene (8 bases). Germline V gives CDR1 WSHSY, CDR2 SAAADI. The CDR3 is made up of 14 amino acids. V was cut by 8 bases and J by 6 bases, with 18 bases left in between. In DNA, the CDR3 is TGCGCCAGCGATCGCCGGGAGGGGGCGGATACGCAGTATTTT. Its translation is CASDRREGADTQYF.

This clone was seen a single time. DNA of the CDR3: TGTGCCAGCAGCTTAGAGGGTCTCCGGGACACGAGCTCCTATAATTCACCCCTCCACTTT. This translates into CASSLEGLRDTSSYNSPLHF. V gene TRBV11-2 combines with J gene TRBJ1-6; tentatively, D is TRBD1 (6 bases). Germline V gene sequence: CDR1 SGHAT, CDR2 FQNNGV. V lost 0 bases, J lost 0 bases, and 18 bases lay in between. This CDR3 is 20 amino acids long. Complete variable domain (other parts from reference TRBV11-2 and TRBJ1-6): EAGVAQSPRYKIIEKRQSVAFWCNPISGHATLYWYQQILGQGPKLLIQFQNNGVVDDSQLPKDRFSAERLKGVDSTLKIQPAKLEDSAVYLCASSLEGLRDTSSYNSPLHFGNGTRLTVT.

The chain couples TRBV24-1 to TRBJ2-1; 8 bases agree with TRBD2. The germline V gene has CDR1 KGHDR and CDR2 SFDVKD. V lost 11 bases to trimming and J lost 6 bases; unmatched junction nucleotides: 8. This CDR3 contains 13 residues. CDR3 in DNA: TGTGCCATTAAAGGGGCGGGAGGCAATGAGCAGTTCTTC. This codes for CAIKGAGGNEQFF.

The J gene is TRBJ1-4, the V gene TRBV2; TRBD1 matches 9 bases. Germline V CDR1 and CDR2: SNHLY, FYNNEI. The V and J ends lost 7 bases and 7 bases, in that order; junction bases with no gene match: 10. The CDR3 sequence is 15 residues long. CDR3 bases: TGTGCCAGCATACCGGGACAGGGTGGGAGTGAAAAACTGTTTTTT. Residues: CASIPGQGGSEKLFF.

This chain joins TRBV18 and TRBJ2-2; D may be TRBD1 (7 bases). Trimming took 6 bases from V and 4 from J, leaving 12 bases between them. The CDR3 runs to 14 residues. Germline CDR1 is KGHSH and CDR2 is LQKENI. The CDR3 reads CASSRQGGTGELFF. Written as DNA, the CDR3 is TGTGCCAGCTCTCGACAGGGAGGCACCGGGGAGCTGTTTTTT.